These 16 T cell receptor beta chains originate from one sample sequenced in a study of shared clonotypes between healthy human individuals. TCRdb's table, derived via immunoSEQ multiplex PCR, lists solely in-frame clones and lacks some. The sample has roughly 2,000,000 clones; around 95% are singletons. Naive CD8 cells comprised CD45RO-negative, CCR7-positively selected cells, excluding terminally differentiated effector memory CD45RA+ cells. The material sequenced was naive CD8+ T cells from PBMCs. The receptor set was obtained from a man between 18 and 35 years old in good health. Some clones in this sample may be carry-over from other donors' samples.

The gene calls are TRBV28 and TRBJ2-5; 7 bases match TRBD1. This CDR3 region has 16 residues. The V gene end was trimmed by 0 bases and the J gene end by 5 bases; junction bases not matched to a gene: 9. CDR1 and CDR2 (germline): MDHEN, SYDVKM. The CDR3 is CASSLWVTGIRETQYF. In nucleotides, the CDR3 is TGTGCCAGCAGTTTATGGGTGACAGGGATTCGGGAGACCCAGTACTTC.

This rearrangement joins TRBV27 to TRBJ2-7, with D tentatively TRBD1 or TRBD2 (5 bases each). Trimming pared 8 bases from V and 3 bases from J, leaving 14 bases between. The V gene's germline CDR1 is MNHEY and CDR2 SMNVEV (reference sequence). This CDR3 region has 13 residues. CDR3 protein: CASAPGTFYEQYF. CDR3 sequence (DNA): TGTGCCAGCGCCCCCGGGACCTTCTACGAGCAGTACTTC.

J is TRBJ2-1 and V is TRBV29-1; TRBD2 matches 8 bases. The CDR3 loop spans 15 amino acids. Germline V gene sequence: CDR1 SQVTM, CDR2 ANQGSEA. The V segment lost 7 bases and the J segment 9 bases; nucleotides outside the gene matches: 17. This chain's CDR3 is CSGEGGLDVKIEQFF. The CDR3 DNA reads TGCAGCGGCGAGGGGGGACTAGACGTTAAAATTGAGCAGTTCTTC.

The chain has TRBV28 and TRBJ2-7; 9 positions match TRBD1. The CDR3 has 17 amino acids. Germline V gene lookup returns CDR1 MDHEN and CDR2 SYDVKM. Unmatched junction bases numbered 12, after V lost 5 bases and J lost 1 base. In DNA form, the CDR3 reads TGTGCCAGCAGTCCCAAACCGGGACAGGGAAATTCCTACGAGCAGTACTTC. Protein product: CASSPKPGQGNSYEQYF.

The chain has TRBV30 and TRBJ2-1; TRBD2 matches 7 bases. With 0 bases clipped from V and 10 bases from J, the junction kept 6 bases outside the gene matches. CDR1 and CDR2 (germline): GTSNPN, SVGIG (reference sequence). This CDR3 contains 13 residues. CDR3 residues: CAWSVKAGDEQFF. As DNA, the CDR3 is TGTGCCTGGAGTGTAAAGGCGGGAGACGAGCAGTTCTTC.

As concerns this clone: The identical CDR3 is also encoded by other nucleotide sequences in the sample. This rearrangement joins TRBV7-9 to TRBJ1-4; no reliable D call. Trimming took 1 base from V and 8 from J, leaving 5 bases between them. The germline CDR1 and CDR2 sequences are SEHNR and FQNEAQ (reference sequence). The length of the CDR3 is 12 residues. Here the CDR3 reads CASSLVDEKLFF. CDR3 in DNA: TGTGCCAGCAGCTTAGTTGACGAAAAACTGTTTTTT.

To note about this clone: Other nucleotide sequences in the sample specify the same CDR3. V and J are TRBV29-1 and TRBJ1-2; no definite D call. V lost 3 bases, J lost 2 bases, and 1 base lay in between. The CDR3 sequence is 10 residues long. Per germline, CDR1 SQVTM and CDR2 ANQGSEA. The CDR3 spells CSVENYGYTF. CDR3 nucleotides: TGCAGCGTTGAGAACTATGGCTACACCTTC.

The CDR3 region is CASSFPRGEETQYF. CDR3 DNA: TGTGCCAGCAGCTTCCCCAGAGGCGAAGAGACCCAGTACTTC. The gene calls are TRBV7-9 and TRBJ2-5; no clear D. Per germline, CDR1 SEHNR and CDR2 FQNEAQ (reference sequence). The CDR3 is made up of 14 amino acids. The germline V and J ends were trimmed by 3 bases and 3 bases, with 11 bases remaining between them.

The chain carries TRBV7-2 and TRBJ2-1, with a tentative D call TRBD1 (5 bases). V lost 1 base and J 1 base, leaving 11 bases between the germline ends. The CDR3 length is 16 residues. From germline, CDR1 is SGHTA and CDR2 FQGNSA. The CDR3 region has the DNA TGTGCCAGCAGCTTAGGTATTGCAGGGTCCTACAATGAGCAGTTCTTC. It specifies CASSLGIAGSYNEQFF.

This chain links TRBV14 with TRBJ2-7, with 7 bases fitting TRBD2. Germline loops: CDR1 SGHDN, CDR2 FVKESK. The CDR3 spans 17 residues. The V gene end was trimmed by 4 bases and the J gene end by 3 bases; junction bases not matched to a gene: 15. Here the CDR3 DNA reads TGTGCCAGCAGCCCTCCCGGGAGGAGCGGGTATAACTACGAGCAGTACTTC. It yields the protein CASSPPGRSGYNYEQYF.

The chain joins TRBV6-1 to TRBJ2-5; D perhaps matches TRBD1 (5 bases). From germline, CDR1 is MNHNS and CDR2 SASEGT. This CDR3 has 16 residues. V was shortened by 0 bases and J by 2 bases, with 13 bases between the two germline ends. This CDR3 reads CASSEAPRRVQETQYF. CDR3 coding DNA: TGTGCCAGCAGTGAAGCTCCGCGCAGGGTACAAGAGACCCAGTACTTC.

The CDR3 coding sequence is TGTGCCAGCAGCCTAACCCGGGGTCCTACTAGCACAGATACGCAGTATTTT. Its protein is CASSLTRGPTSTDTQYF. The chain carries TRBV27 and TRBJ2-3, with D perhaps matching TRBD2 (5 bases). V was trimmed by 6 bases and J by 0 bases, leaving 19 bases between them. Germline CDR1 and CDR2: MNHEY and SMNVEV (reference sequence). The CDR3 has 17 residues.

Written as DNA, the CDR3 is TGTGCCAGCAGCTTAGGTCTAGCGGGAGGGCCGGATACGCAGTATTTT. Translating gives CASSLGLAGGPDTQYF. The rearrangement uses TRBV7-6 and TRBJ2-3; 12 bases map to TRBD2. This CDR3 contains 16 residues. Germline V CDR1 and CDR2: SGHVS, FNYEAQ. J gave up 6 bases and V 1 base, and 5 bases lay outside the gene matches.

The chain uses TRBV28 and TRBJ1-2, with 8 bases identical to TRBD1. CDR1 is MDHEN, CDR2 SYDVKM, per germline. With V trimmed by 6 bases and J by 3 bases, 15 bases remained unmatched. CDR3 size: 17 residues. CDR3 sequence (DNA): TGTGCCAGCAGCGCAGACCTCGGGACAGGCAATTACTATGGCTACACCTTC. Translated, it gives CASSADLGTGNYYGYTF.

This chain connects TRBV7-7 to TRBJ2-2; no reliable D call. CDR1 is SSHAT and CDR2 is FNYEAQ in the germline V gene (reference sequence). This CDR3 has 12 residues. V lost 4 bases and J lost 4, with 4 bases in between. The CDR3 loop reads CASSSFTGELFF. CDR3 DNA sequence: TGTGCCAGCAGCTCATTCACCGGGGAGCTGTTTTTT. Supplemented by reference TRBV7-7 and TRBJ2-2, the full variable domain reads GAGVSQSPRYKVTKRGQDVTLRCDPISSHATLYWYQQALGQGPEFLTYFNYEAQPDKSGLPSDRFSAERPEGSISTLTIQRTEQRDSAMYRCASSSFTGELFFGEGSRLTVL.

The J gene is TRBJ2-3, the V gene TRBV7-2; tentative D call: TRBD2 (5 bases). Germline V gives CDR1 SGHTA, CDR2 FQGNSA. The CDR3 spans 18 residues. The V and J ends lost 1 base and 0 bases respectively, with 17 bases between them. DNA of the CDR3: TGTGCCAGCAGCTTAGTGTCATTTCGGGGAATTAGCACAGATACGCAGTATTTT. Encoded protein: CASSLVSFRGISTDTQYF.